The 15 T cell receptor beta chains below all came from one sample that was sequenced in a study of metastatic and nonmetastatic thyroid tumors. Among the patients, none had received any treatment before thyroid surgery. TCRdb re-called the PCR reads via MiXCR. The table lists tens of thousands of clones, over 9.5% of them singletons. Sequencing was performed on blood. The receptors come from a female donor with papillary thyroid cancer or a benign thyroid nodule (not recorded which). Some clones in this sample may be carry-over from other donors' samples.

The chain employs TRBV20-1 and TRBJ1-2; D gene unclear. The V gene lost 3 bases and the J gene lost 8 bases, with 13 bases spanning the gap. There are 12 residues in the CDR3. Germline V lookup: CDR1 DFQATT, CDR2 SNEGSKA (reference sequence). CDR3 residues: CSAREWAGGYTF. CDR3 in DNA: TGCAGTGCTAGGGAGTGGGCGGGGGGCTACACCTTC.

This clone occurred many times. This chain links TRBV28 with TRBJ2-7, with 11 nucleotides matching TRBD2. The germline CDR1 and CDR2 sequences are MDHEN and SYDVKM. There are 15 residues in the CDR3. V trimming: 4 bases; J trimming: 2 bases; junction bases outside the gene matches: 4. The CDR3 DNA is TGTGCCAGCAGTTCGACTAGCGGGACGACCTACGAGCAGTACTTC. This gives the protein CASSSTSGTTYEQYF.

This clone came up many times. This CDR3 is also generated by other DNA sequences in the sample. The chain carries TRBV2 and TRBJ2-2, with 9 bases fitting TRBD1. The CDR3 totals 14 residues. Germline assignment: CDR1 SNHLY and CDR2 FYNNEI. With 6 bases clipped from V and 1 base from J, the junction kept 0 bases outside the gene matches. CDR3 in DNA: TGTGCCAGCAGGGGACAGGGGAACACCGGGGAGCTGTTTTTT. The encoded protein is CASRGQGNTGELFF.

This clone was detected many times. The chain links TRBV28 to TRBJ1-3, with D perhaps TRBD1 (6 bases). This CDR3 spans 18 amino acids. Germline CDR1 is MDHEN and CDR2 is SYDVKM. The ends were cut back, 3 bases at V and 5 bases at J, with 23 bases in the middle. CDR3 coding DNA: TGTGCCAGCAGTTTTTTAGGGGGGATACCGGGACCGAGAAACACCATATATTTT. Amino acid sequence: CASSFLGGIPGPRNTIYF.

In the case of this clone: This may arise from a read error, as a much more abundant clone is one base away. Other DNA sequences in this sample translate to the same CDR3. The chain joins TRBV5-6 to TRBJ1-2; no reliable D call. This CDR3 has 12 residues. With 5 bases removed from V and 8 bases from J, the gap between germline ends came to 13 bases. Germline assignment: CDR1 SGHDT and CDR2 YYEEEE. The CDR3, as DNA: TGTGCCAGCAGTTGGGGTCAGCCCGGCTACACCTTC. Protein sequence: CASSWGQPGYTF.

This clone was found many times. The gene calls are TRBV27 and TRBJ1-5, with a tentative D call TRBD1 (5 bases). V was trimmed by 5 bases and J by 4 bases, leaving 15 bases between them. The germline CDR1 and CDR2 sequences are MNHEY and SMNVEV (reference sequence). This CDR3 spans 15 amino acids. DNA for the CDR3: TGTGCCAGCAGTCACCGACAGAGGAGGAATCAGCCCCAGCATTTT. This encodes CASSHRQRRNQPQHF.

This clone was recorded at least ten times. The V call is TRBV29-1, the J call TRBJ1-4, with 8 positions matching TRBD1. The V gene's germline CDR1 is SQVTM and CDR2 ANQGSEA. This CDR3 region has 15 residues. J was trimmed by 3 bases and V by 4 bases; bases with no gene match: 7. This CDR3 reads CSVAILTGANEKLFF. Here the CDR3 DNA reads TGCAGCGTTGCTATACTGACAGGGGCTAATGAAAAACTGTTTTTT.

Here the CDR3 reads CASSLLAGGNTGELFF. CDR3 sequence (DNA): TGTGCCAGCAGCTTGCTAGCGGGAGGGAACACCGGGGAGCTGTTTTTT. This rearrangement joins TRBV11-2 to TRBJ2-2; 11 nucleotides align to TRBD2. After removal of 3 bases from V and 1 base from J, the junction contained 1 base not matched to a gene. This CDR3 contains 16 residues. Germline V CDR1 and CDR2: SGHAT, FQNNGV.

This clone was observed at least ten times. The V and J genes are TRBV5-1 and TRBJ2-7, with D uncertain. The CDR3 spans 15 residues. The germline V gene has CDR1 SGHRS and CDR2 YFSETQ. V shed 6 bases and J shed 2 bases, with 18 bases lying between them. In DNA form, the CDR3 reads TGCGCCAGCAAGTCGTTGAAGCAGACCCCCTACGAGCAGTACTTC. It yields the protein CASKSLKQTPYEQYF.

This clone was found many times. The chain is built from TRBV7-2 and TRBJ2-5, with TRBD1 matching over 7 bases. Looked up from germline, CDR1 is SGHTA and CDR2 is FQGNSA. The CDR3 covers 17 residues. V shed 4 bases and J 4 bases; nucleotides not matched to a gene: 15. CDR3 bases: TGTGCCAGCAGCTCAGGGCGCCGACAGGGTGGGGGAGAGACCCAGTACTTC. Encoded protein: CASSSGRRQGGGETQYF.

This clone has ten or more counts. The chain links TRBV6-5 to TRBJ2-7, with D possibly matching TRBD2 (5 bases). Germline V gene sequence: CDR1 MNHEY, CDR2 SVGAGI. Trimming removed 3 bases from V and 3 bases from J, with 15 bases in between. This CDR3 contains 15 residues. As DNA, the CDR3 is TGTGCCAGCAGTTATGGACTTCCCCGATACTACGAGCAGTACTTC. Protein: CASSYGLPRYYEQYF.

Ten or more counts support this clone. The chain employs TRBV7-2 and TRBJ2-3; maybe TRBD2 (6 bases). Trimming shortened V by 5 bases and J by 2 bases, and 11 bases separated the two germline ends. CDR3 length: 14 residues. CDR1 and CDR2 from the germline V gene are SGHTA and FQGNSA. The CDR3 sequence is CASSVSGHTDTQYF. In nucleotides, the CDR3 is TGTGCCAGCAGCGTAAGCGGGCACACAGATACGCAGTATTTT.

This clone was picked up many times. Here the CDR3 DNA reads TGTGCCAGCAGCTACCGACAAAGTAGCACAGATACGCAGTATTTT. Encoded protein: CASSYRQSSTDTQYF. The rearrangement joins TRBV11-2 to TRBJ2-3; D is unresolved. The V end was cut by 4 bases, the J end by 0 bases, with 11 bases between. This CDR3 has 15 residues. CDR1 is SGHAT and CDR2 is FQNNGV in the germline V gene.

This clone was recorded at least ten times. The rearrangement uses TRBV27 and TRBJ2-6; a weak D match, TRBD2 (5 bases). Germline CDR1 is MNHEY and CDR2 is SMNVEV (reference sequence). V was trimmed by 6 bases and J by 0 bases, leaving 9 bases between them. The CDR3 sequence is 15 residues long. This CDR3 is CASRGEYSGANVLTF. CDR3 nucleotide sequence: TGTGCCAGCAGGGGAGAGTACTCTGGGGCCAACGTCCTGACTTTC.

This clone was found many times. This sequence joins TRBV11-1 and TRBJ2-3; D unclear. The V gene lost 4 bases and the J gene lost 8 bases, with 16 bases spanning the gap. This CDR3 has 14 amino acids. Per germline, CDR1 SGHAT and CDR2 FQDESV (reference sequence). This CDR3 is CASSSPPLRSTQYF. CDR3 DNA sequence: TGTGCCAGCAGCTCCCCCCCCCTCCGGTCTACGCAGTATTTT.